A selection of T cell receptor beta chains follows, all from one sample in a study of early T cells in non-severe SARS-CoV-2 infection. TCRdb re-derived calls from the 5' RACE reads in MiXCR, one entry per CDR3 protein. The data show some 80,000 distinct CDR3 sequences, with roughly 13% seen just once and approximately 1.3% held by the top ten. Sequences were obtained from whole blood. Receptors originate from an adult who was a healthcare worker with PCR-confirmed SARS-CoV-2 infection or an uninfected control (not recorded which). Both conserved end residues are part of each CDR3. A D gene is named only where the DNA matches it firmly. Not all rows give a size; the values are once, few, many and, for expanded clones, a class.

D | size | J | V | DNA | CDR3
. | few | TRBJ1-1 | TRBV12-3/TRBV12-4 | TGTGCCAGCAGTCCGGTGCGCAGGGGGAACACTGAAGCTTTCTTT | CASSPVRRGNTEAFF
. | . | TRBJ2-1 | TRBV28 | TGTGCCAGCAGGTCCGGGATGGCGGGGGCACCCCAGTTCTTC | CASRSGMAGAPQFF
TRBD2 | many | TRBJ2-1 | TRBV11-2 | TGTGCCAGCAGCTTAACGGCGGGGGACTCGAGGGGGTTCTTC | CASSLTAGDSRGFF
. | few | TRBJ2-7 | TRBV11-2 | TGTGCCAGCAGCCCCCCCGACGGGGCTAGCAACGAGCAGTACTTC | CASSPPDGASNEQYF
. | . | TRBJ2-7 | TRBV29-1 | TGCAGCGTTGAGCGCAGATCCTACGAGCAGTACTTC | CSVERRSYEQYF
TRBD1 | few | TRBJ2-7 | TRBV9 | TGTGCCAGCAGCCCACGACAGGGTTGGGGCTACGAGCAGTACTTC | CASSPRQGWGYEQYF
TRBD1 | few | TRBJ1-1 | TRBV6-5 | TGTGCCAGCAGTTACCGGACAGGGGGCTCAAAGGGGACTGAAGCTTTCTTT | CASSYRTGGSKGTEAFF
TRBD2 | many | TRBJ2-5 | TRBV9 | TGTGCCAGCAGCGTAGGGGGACTAGCGGGGATGAAAGAGACCCAGTACTTC | CASSVGGLAGMKETQYF
. | many | TRBJ1-4 | TRBV7-2 | TGTGCCAGCAGCCCACCGGGCCAAGAAAAACTGTTTTTT | CASSPPGQEKLFF
. | . | TRBJ2-4 | TRBV29-1 | TGCAGCGTTGTGTGGGGCCCCCAAAACATTCAGTACTTC | CSVVWGPQNIQYF
TRBD1 | many | TRBJ1-5 | TRBV4-2 | TGTGCCAGCAGCCAAGAGGCGGGACAGACCCATCAGCCCCAGCATTTT | CASSQEAGQTHQPQHF
. | many | TRBJ1-2 | TRBV7-9 | TGTGCCAGCAGCCACCCCCCGCGGAATCGTAACTATGGCTACACCTTC | CASSHPPRNRNYGYTF
. | few | TRBJ1-6 | TRBV7-2 | TGTGCCAGCAGCACCGAGGGGGGGCGGCCCCTCCACTTT | CASSTEGGRPLHF
. | many | TRBJ1-2 | TRBV19 | TGTGCCAGTAAAACCCAGGGGAGCGCCTATGGCTACACCTTC | CASKTQGSAYGYTF
TRBD2 | few | TRBJ2-3 | TRBV14 | TGTGCCAGCAGCCCGCGGACTAGCGGGGGGGCCCTACGTTACACAGATACGCAGTATTTT | CASSPRTSGGALRYTDTQYF
TRBD2 | few | TRBJ2-3 | TRBV10-3 | TGTGCCATCAGTGGAATGGGGGGGGATACGCAGTATTTT | CAISGMGGDTQYF
TRBD2 | many | TRBJ2-3 | TRBV3-1 | TGTGCCAGCAGCCAAGATCGTGGACTAGCGGGGGCTTCTTTACGGGCGCAGTATTTT | CASSQDRGLAGASLRAQYF
. | . | TRBJ1-1 | TRBV5-1 | TGCGCCAGCAGCTTGGTTCAATCGGGGACTGAAGCTTTCTTT | CASSLVQSGTEAFF
. | many | TRBJ2-1 | TRBV5-1 | TGCGCCAGCAGCTGGGGTAACGGCAATGAGCAGTTCTTC | CASSWGNGNEQFF
TRBD2 | many | TRBJ2-3 | TRBV7-2 | TGTGCCAGCAGCACTAGGACTAGCGGGGGATTGAATACGCAGTATTTT | CASSTRTSGGLNTQYF
. | few | TRBJ1-4 | TRBV20-1 | TGCAGTGCTAGAGGCACTGGTTGGGAAAAACTGTTTTTT | CSARGTGWEKLFF
. | many | TRBJ1-4 | TRBV6-1 | TGTGCCAGCAGTGTGGCCGGGGGTATGAGTGAAAAACTGTTTTTT | CASSVAGGMSEKLFF
TRBD2 | . | TRBJ2-7 | TRBV27 | TGTGCCAGCAGTCCCTACAGGGCTAGCGGGGAGCAGTACTTC | CASSPYRASGEQYF
. | . | TRBJ2-1 | TRBV6-5 | TGTGCCAGTTCCTTCTTGAATGAGCAGTTCTTC | CASSFLNEQFF
. | many | TRBJ2-7 | TRBV7-9 | TGTGCCAGCAGCTTATCCAAGAGCTCCTACGAGCAGTACTTC | CASSLSKSSYEQYF
. | many | TRBJ2-7 | TRBV7-9 | TGTGCCAGCAGCTTAGGTGCAAGTACCGAGCAGTACTTC | CASSLGASTEQYF
. | . | TRBJ1-1 | TRBV20-1 | TGCAGTGCTAGAGAGTTGGCAGGGGTTACTGAAGCTTTCTTT | CSARELAGVTEAFF